A single T cell receptor (beta chain) is shown here with its context. This sample was taken from a study of PD-1 blockade in classical Hodgkin lymphoma. The trim removed 1 base at V and 6 bases at J, leaving 6 bases unmatched. The CDR3 sequence is 15 residues long. The germline CDR1 and CDR2 sequences are SGHRS and YFSETQ. Libraries were prepared by immunoSEQ multiplex PCR; TCRdb keeps only in-frame clonotypes and omits some of them. Altogether over 25,000 clones are present, 60% to 85% being singletons, with the ten largest covering more than 3%. In every patient, relapse followed autologous stem cell transplantation, while exposure to brentuximab vedotin differed.

This specimen consisted of peripheral blood mononuclear cells (PBMCs), obtained before the second cycle of nivolumab. The sequence was obtained from a human donor with classical Hodgkin lymphoma. The chain is built from TRBV5-1 and TRBJ2-4; 8 nucleotides line up with TRBD1. The CDR3 DNA reads TGCGCCAGCAGCTTGTCGGGACAGGTGGGAAACATTCAGTACTTC. Residues: CASSLSGQVGNIQYF.